These T cell receptor beta chains were read from a single sample in a study of blood T cell repertoires in COVID-19. Data came from immunoSEQ multiplex PCR; TCRdb stores just in-frame clones and leaves some out. The sample contains roughly 220,000 clones, approximately 85% of which appear only once. The specimen sequenced was peripheral blood. The source is a man in his forties or fifties who had recovered from COVID-19. The CDR3 runs from the conserved cysteine through the conserved F or W. D genes are given only for firm matches. Size tells how often a clone was seen (once, few, many) or the class of an expanded clone, and some rows leave it out.

abundance: .; d_gene: TRBD1; j_gene: TRBJ1-4; v_gene: TRBV27; CDR3aa: CASSFRQGARELFF; CDR3nt: TGTGCCAGCAGTTTCCGGCAGGGGGCGCGGGAACTGTTTTTT
abundance: .; d_gene: .; j_gene: TRBJ1-5; v_gene: TRBV30; CDR3aa: CAWSAVGDQSNQPQHF; CDR3nt: TGTGCCTGGAGTGCCGTCGGAGATCAAAGCAATCAGCCCCAGCATTTT
abundance: .; d_gene: .; j_gene: TRBJ1-1; v_gene: TRBV28; CDR3aa: CASSPQGRVAEAFF; CDR3nt: TGTGCCAGCAGTCCCCAGGGGAGGGTCGCTGAAGCTTTCTTT
abundance: .; d_gene: TRBD2; j_gene: TRBJ2-3; v_gene: TRBV28; CDR3aa: CASPPSSGMGTDTQYF; CDR3nt: TGTGCCAGCCCCCCGAGTAGCGGGATGGGCACAGATACGCAGTATTTT
abundance: .; d_gene: .; j_gene: TRBJ1-4; v_gene: TRBV5-1; CDR3aa: CASTTGVRPEKLFF; CDR3nt: TGCGCCAGCACCACCGGGGTTAGACCTGAAAAACTGTTTTTT
abundance: .; d_gene: .; j_gene: TRBJ1-1; v_gene: TRBV28; CDR3aa: CASSRGGMNTEAFF; CDR3nt: TGTGCCAGCAGCCGGGGGGGAATGAACACTGAAGCTTTCTTT
abundance: .; d_gene: TRBD2; j_gene: TRBJ2-3; v_gene: TRBV9; CDR3aa: CASSVAGAGGLDTQYF; CDR3nt: TGTGCCAGCAGCGTAGCGGGGGCGGGAGGCTTAGATACGCAGTATTTT
abundance: .; d_gene: .; j_gene: TRBJ2-1; v_gene: TRBV3-1/TRBV3-2; CDR3aa: CASSQEGLAPRHRWGQFF; CDR3nt: TGTGCCAGCAGCCAAGAGGGTCTAGCGCCCCGTCATAGGTGGGGGCAGTTCTTC
abundance: .; d_gene: TRBD1; j_gene: TRBJ1-5; v_gene: TRBV5-1; CDR3aa: CASSPDQGANQPQHF; CDR3nt: TGCGCCAGCAGCCCGGACCAGGGGGCCAATCAGCCCCAGCATTTT
abundance: .; d_gene: TRBD2; j_gene: TRBJ2-1; v_gene: TRBV3-1/TRBV3-2; CDR3aa: CASSPPAGGPNSYNEQFF; CDR3nt: TGTGCCAGCAGCCCCCCAGCGGGAGGGCCAAACTCCTACAATGAGCAGTTCTTC
abundance: .; d_gene: TRBD2; j_gene: TRBJ2-3; v_gene: TRBV10-1; CDR3aa: CASSELGTSGDTQYF; CDR3nt: TGCGCCAGCAGTGAGTTAGGGACTAGCGGAGATACGCAGTATTTT
abundance: .; d_gene: .; j_gene: TRBJ2-1; v_gene: TRBV5-4; CDR3aa: CASSLQAGYNEQFF; CDR3nt: TGTGCCAGCAGCTTGCAGGCGGGGTACAATGAGCAGTTCTTC
abundance: .; d_gene: .; j_gene: TRBJ2-2; v_gene: TRBV7-9; CDR3aa: CASSLARQGAGELFF; CDR3nt: TGTGCCAGCAGCTTAGCGCGGCAAGGGGCCGGGGAGCTGTTTTTT
abundance: .; d_gene: TRBD1; j_gene: TRBJ1-1; v_gene: TRBV28; CDR3aa: CASSLSQGANTEAFF; CDR3nt: TGTGCCAGCAGTTTATCCCAGGGGGCGAACACTGAAGCTTTCTTT
abundance: .; d_gene: TRBD1; j_gene: TRBJ2-1; v_gene: TRBV7-2; CDR3aa: CASSERTGGEQFF; CDR3nt: TGTGCCAGCAGCGAAAGGACAGGGGGAGAGCAGTTCTTC
abundance: .; d_gene: TRBD2; j_gene: TRBJ2-2; v_gene: TRBV27; CDR3aa: CASSWRTSGTGELFF; CDR3nt: TGTGCCAGCAGTTGGAGGACTAGCGGGACCGGGGAGCTGTTTTTT
abundance: few; d_gene: TRBD2; j_gene: TRBJ2-1; v_gene: TRBV3-1/TRBV3-2; CDR3aa: CASSRARTSSHNEQFF; CDR3nt: TGTGCCAGCAGCCGCGCGCGGACTAGCAGCCACAATGAGCAGTTCTTC
abundance: .; d_gene: .; j_gene: TRBJ2-1; v_gene: TRBV10-2; CDR3aa: CASSENPVRYEQFF; CDR3nt: TGCGCCAGCAGTGAGAACCCAGTCCGCTATGAGCAGTTCTTC
abundance: .; d_gene: .; j_gene: TRBJ1-2; v_gene: TRBV27; CDR3aa: CASSLWANYGYTF; CDR3nt: TGTGCCAGCAGTTTATGGGCAAACTATGGCTACACCTTC
abundance: .; d_gene: TRBD1; j_gene: TRBJ1-5; v_gene: TRBV28; CDR3aa: CASSLPTGGAKPQHF; CDR3nt: TGTGCCAGCAGCCTACCCACAGGGGGCGCAAAGCCCCAGCATTTT
abundance: .; d_gene: .; j_gene: TRBJ2-5; v_gene: TRBV11-2; CDR3aa: CASSLRQDQETQYF; CDR3nt: TGTGCCAGCAGCCTTCGACAGGACCAAGAGACCCAGTACTTC
abundance: .; d_gene: .; j_gene: TRBJ2-7; v_gene: TRBV6-6; CDR3aa: CASSPGVYEQYF; CDR3nt: TGTGCCAGCAGTCCAGGGGTCTACGAGCAGTACTTC
abundance: .; d_gene: .; j_gene: TRBJ2-3; v_gene: TRBV5-1; CDR3aa: CASSHSTDTQYF; CDR3nt: TGCGCCAGCAGCCATTCCACAGATACGCAGTATTTT
abundance: .; d_gene: .; j_gene: TRBJ2-4; v_gene: TRBV3-1/TRBV3-2; CDR3aa: CASSQAGAKNIQYF; CDR3nt: TGTGCCAGCAGCCAAGCAGGGGCCAAAAACATTCAGTACTTC
abundance: .; d_gene: .; j_gene: TRBJ2-5; v_gene: TRBV28; CDR3aa: CASRRGRETQYF; CDR3nt: TGTGCCAGCAGGCGGGGTAGGGAGACCCAGTACTTC
abundance: .; d_gene: TRBD2; j_gene: TRBJ2-1; v_gene: TRBV9; CDR3aa: CASSVGGLAAGEQFF; CDR3nt: TGTGCCAGCAGCGTAGGCGGACTAGCGGCTGGGGAGCAGTTCTTC
abundance: .; d_gene: TRBD1; j_gene: TRBJ2-3; v_gene: TRBV9; CDR3aa: CASSITTGGRGDTQYF; CDR3nt: TGTGCCAGCAGCATAACTACAGGGGGCCGGGGAGATACGCAGTATTTT
abundance: .; d_gene: .; j_gene: TRBJ2-7; v_gene: TRBV19; CDR3aa: CASSVLSGYNEQYF; CDR3nt: TGTGCCAGTAGTGTACTCTCAGGGTACAACGAGCAGTACTTC
abundance: once; d_gene: TRBD1; j_gene: TRBJ1-4; v_gene: TRBV28; CDR3aa: CASSPLPGQGLEKLFF; CDR3nt: TGTGCCAGCAGTCCCCTCCCGGGACAGGGGCTGGAAAAACTGTTTTTT
abundance: .; d_gene: TRBD1; j_gene: TRBJ1-1; v_gene: TRBV15; CDR3aa: CATSTRTGRINEAFF; CDR3nt: TGTGCCACCAGCACCCGGACAGGGCGAATTAATGAAGCTTTCTTT
abundance: .; d_gene: .; j_gene: TRBJ2-1; v_gene: TRBV7-2; CDR3aa: CASSYQRILGNEQFF; CDR3nt: TGTGCCAGCAGCTATCAGCGGATCCTCGGCAATGAGCAGTTCTTC
abundance: .; d_gene: TRBD2; j_gene: TRBJ2-7; v_gene: TRBV5-4; CDR3aa: CASSRGPREARSYEQYF; CDR3nt: TGTGCCAGCAGCCGAGGTCCCCGGGAGGCACGCTCCTACGAGCAGTACTTC
abundance: .; d_gene: .; j_gene: TRBJ1-1; v_gene: TRBV28; CDR3aa: CASRYLDSSNTEAFF; CDR3nt: TGTGCCAGCAGATATCTGGACAGTTCGAACACTGAAGCTTTCTTT
abundance: .; d_gene: .; j_gene: TRBJ2-1; v_gene: TRBV30; CDR3aa: CAWSPLARNEQFF; CDR3nt: TGTGCCTGGAGCCCCCTAGCCCGGAATGAGCAGTTCTTC
abundance: .; d_gene: .; j_gene: TRBJ2-1; v_gene: TRBV6-5; CDR3aa: CASSYEEANEQFF; CDR3nt: TGTGCCAGCAGTTACGAAGAGGCGAATGAGCAGTTCTTC
abundance: .; d_gene: .; j_gene: TRBJ1-1; v_gene: TRBV6-5; CDR3aa: CASAIKPGMNTEAFF; CDR3nt: TGTGCCAGCGCCATAAAGCCGGGGATGAACACTGAAGCTTTCTTT
abundance: .; d_gene: .; j_gene: TRBJ1-4; v_gene: TRBV5-1; CDR3aa: CASSLEGGPLTEKLFF; CDR3nt: TGCGCCAGCAGCTTGGAAGGAGGGCCGTTGACCGAAAAACTGTTTTTT
abundance: .; d_gene: TRBD1; j_gene: TRBJ2-1; v_gene: TRBV18; CDR3aa: CASSPDRAGNEQFF; CDR3nt: TGTGCCAGCTCACCAGACAGGGCTGGGAATGAGCAGTTCTTC
abundance: .; d_gene: TRBD2; j_gene: TRBJ2-5; v_gene: TRBV9; CDR3aa: CASSAGVQETQYF; CDR3nt: TGTGCCAGCAGTGCGGGGGTTCAAGAGACCCAGTACTTC
abundance: .; d_gene: .; j_gene: TRBJ2-5; v_gene: TRBV7-9; CDR3aa: CASSLDGRTNGETQYF; CDR3nt: TGTGCCAGCAGCTTAGATGGCAGGACTAACGGAGAGACCCAGTACTTC
abundance: .; d_gene: .; j_gene: TRBJ1-1; v_gene: TRBV7-9; CDR3aa: CASSSVANTEAFF; CDR3nt: TGTGCCAGCAGCTCAGTGGCGAACACTGAAGCTTTCTTT
abundance: once; d_gene: .; j_gene: TRBJ1-3; v_gene: TRBV7-9; CDR3aa: CASSPTVSGNTIYF; CDR3nt: TGTGCCAGCAGTCCGACAGTCTCTGGAAACACCATATATTTT
abundance: .; d_gene: TRBD1; j_gene: TRBJ1-4; v_gene: TRBV25-1; CDR3aa: CASSAYSGGGDEKLFF; CDR3nt: TGTGCCAGCAGTGCGTACTCAGGGGGAGGTGATGAAAAACTGTTTTTT